The rows below give T cell receptor beta chains drawn from one sample of a study of shared clonotypes between healthy human individuals. Clones were sequenced by immunoSEQ multiplex PCR, and TCRdb holds only the in-frame ones, with some missing. The sample has some 2,100,000 clones, 85% to 95% seen once. The specimen was naive CD8+ T cells from PBMCs. The receptors originated from a man between 18 and 35 years old in good health. Some clones in this sample may be carry-over from other donors' samples. Both conserved end residues are part of each CDR3. The order of the fields is J gene, V gene, D gene, clone size, CDR3 DNA, CDR3 protein. D genes are given only for firm matches. Clone size is stated in some rows and not others, as once, few, many or a class when expanded.

TRBJ1-2 TRBV2 . . TGTGCCAGCAGTGGGCATGAAGAGGATAGGGAGATAGGCTACACCTTC CASSGHEEDREIGYTF
TRBJ2-2 TRBV4-1 TRBD2 . TGCGCCAGCAGCCCAAGCGGACTAGCGGGGACCCCGAACACCGGGGAGCTGTTTTTT CASSPSGLAGTPNTGELFF
TRBJ2-1 TRBV18 . . TGTGCCAGCTCACCAGAACCTCGGGGGAATGAGCAGTTCTTC CASSPEPRGNEQFF
TRBJ1-2 TRBV11-2 . . TGTGCCAGCAGCTTCCTGGAAGGTGGGGGTCCGCGCTACACCTTC CASSFLEGGGPRYTF
TRBJ1-1 TRBV27 . . TGTGCCAGCAGTTTAGAAGGCCCGCTCATGAACACTGAAGCTTTCTTT CASSLEGPLMNTEAFF
TRBJ2-1 TRBV7-2 TRBD1 . TGTGCCAGCAGCGCAACCGGGACAGGGGGTGTTAATGAGCAGTTCTTC CASSATGTGGVNEQFF
TRBJ2-5 TRBV25-1 TRBD2 once TGTGCCAGCATGACCATAGCGGGGACGGGGGAGACCCAGTACTTC CASMTIAGTGETQYF
TRBJ2-3 TRBV6-6 . . TGTGCCAGCAGTCGAACAGGGACTTCCACAGATACGCAGTATTTT CASSRTGTSTDTQYF
TRBJ2-7 TRBV18 TRBD1 . TGTGCCAGCTCACCCTCCTCTCAAAAACCGGGACAGGCGTACGAGCAGTACTTC CASSPSSQKPGQAYEQYF
TRBJ2-7 TRBV7-6 . . TGTGCCAGCAGTTCCGGGGCCGACTCCTACGAGCAGTACTTC CASSSGADSYEQYF
TRBJ1-5 TRBV4-2 . . TGTGCCAGCAGCCAAGACAGGTCTAATCAGCCCCAGCATTTT CASSQDRSNQPQHF
TRBJ2-7 TRBV28 . . TGTGCCAGCAGCTCGTTCGCGTTCACTTACGAGCAGTACTTC CASSSFAFTYEQYF
TRBJ2-1 TRBV4-2 TRBD2 . TGTGCCAGCAGCCAAGTGCCCGGGAGGCCGAGCTCCTACAATGAGCAGTTCTTC CASSQVPGRPSSYNEQFF
TRBJ2-7 TRBV11-2 . . TGTGCCAGCAGACACCCTCCCCCGGGGATTCCCTACGAGCAGTACTTC CASRHPPPGIPYEQYF
TRBJ2-1 TRBV9 TRBD2 . TGTGCCAGCCAGCGGGGAAGCTCCTACAATGAGCAGTTCTTC CASQRGSSYNEQFF
TRBJ2-1 TRBV4-3 . . TGCGCCAGCAGCCAAGGTCCATTCAATGAGCAGTTCTTC CASSQGPFNEQFF
TRBJ1-1 TRBV28 . once TGTGCCAGTGCGTGGGTGTTGTCAGGGAAAAACGTGAACACTGAAGCTTTCTTT CASAWVLSGKNVNTEAFF
TRBJ2-7 TRBV6-5 . . TGTGCCAGCAGTTACGCGGGACTCGACGGGCAGTACTTC CASSYAGLDGQYF
TRBJ2-7 TRBV27 TRBD2 . TGTGCCAGCAGTTTGGGGGGGGGTGGGCAGTACTTC CASSLGGGGQYF
TRBJ2-7 TRBV6-6 . . TGTGCCAGCAGTTATGCAAGCGGAAGCTCCTACGAGCAGTACTTC CASSYASGSSYEQYF
TRBJ2-5 TRBV9 TRBD2 . TGTGCCAGCAACCCCAGCGGGAGTCAAGAGACCCAGTACTTC CASNPSGSQETQYF
TRBJ1-1 TRBV18 . . TGTGCCAGCTCACCGCTTCCCGGGAACACTGAAGCTTTCTTT CASSPLPGNTEAFF
TRBJ2-1 TRBV5-1 TRBD2 once TGCGCCAGCAGCTTGAGTCCGGGACTAGCGGGAATCAATGAGCAGTTCTTC CASSLSPGLAGINEQFF
TRBJ2-2 TRBV6-5 TRBD2 . TGTGCCGTCTACTGGCGGGAGGGCCCCCCCGGGGAGCTGTTTTTT CAVYWREGPPGELFF
TRBJ2-1 TRBV19 . . TGTGCCAGTAGTATCCGCGCCGGTGATGAGCAGTTCTTC CASSIRAGDEQFF
TRBJ2-1 TRBV7-8 TRBD2 . TGTGCCAGCAGCTTAGGGGGACTAGCGGTAGAGCAGTTCTTC CASSLGGLAVEQFF
TRBJ2-1 TRBV23-1 TRBD2 . TGCGCCAGCAGTCAACGCTCGACTAGCGGGACGGCCTTCGATGAGCAGTTCTTC CASSQRSTSGTAFDEQFF
TRBJ1-1 TRBV30 . few TGTGCCTGGAGTGCACAGGGCTTGGTCACTGAAGCTTTCTTT CAWSAQGLVTEAFF
TRBJ1-4 TRBV25-1 . . TGTGCCAGCAGTGAATGGAATGTAGTCACCGTAGAAAAACTGTTTTTT CASSEWNVVTVEKLFF
TRBJ2-2 TRBV4-1 . . TGCGCCAGCAGCCTCGAGCGAGGGAGGCGGAAGAACACCGGGGAGCTGTTTTTT CASSLERGRRKNTGELFF
TRBJ2-1 TRBV9 TRBD2 . TGTGCCAGCAGTTGGACTAGCGGGAGGGTCAATGAGCAGTTCTTC CASSWTSGRVNEQFF
TRBJ2-7 TRBV19 TRBD1 . TGTGCCAGTAGTGCTACCGGGACAGGAACTTCCGAGCAGTACTTC CASSATGTGTSEQYF
TRBJ1-1 TRBV15 . . TGTGCCACCAGCAGTGATGGGGGGATGAACACTGAAGCTTTCTTT CATSSDGGMNTEAFF
TRBJ2-7 TRBV5-1 TRBD2 . TGCGCCAGCAGCTCTGGGACTAGCGAGCTCTACGAGCAGTACTTC CASSSGTSELYEQYF
TRBJ1-5 TRBV7-9 . . TGTGCCAGCAGCTTTCGGGACAATCAGCCCCAGCATTTT CASSFRDNQPQHF
TRBJ2-1 TRBV4-1 TRBD2 . TGCGCCAGCAGCCAAGATCCTCCCTGGGGCGGGAGAACGAATGAGCAGTTCTTC CASSQDPPWGGRTNEQFF
TRBJ1-4 TRBV28 . . TGTGCCAGCGTTGCAGTACGCATCGGTAATGAAAAACTGTTTTTT CASVAVRIGNEKLFF
TRBJ2-3 TRBV11-2 TRBD2 . TGTGCCAGCAGCTCGCGGACCCCGGGACTAGGGACAGATACGCAGTATTTT CASSSRTPGLGTDTQYF
TRBJ2-1 TRBV19 . . TGTGCCAGTAGTAACTCTCGCAATGAGCAGTTCTTC CASSNSRNEQFF
TRBJ2-1 TRBV29-1 TRBD1 . TGCAGCTGCGAGGGGGCACCATTCTCCTACAATGAGCAGTTCTTC CSCEGAPFSYNEQFF
TRBJ1-5 TRBV7-9 . . TGTGCCAGCAGCTTAGGGGATCATCAGCCCCAGCATTTT CASSLGDHQPQHF
TRBJ2-5 TRBV25-1 . . TGTGCCAGCAGTGAAATTAACCAACAAGAGACCCAGTACTTC CASSEINQQETQYF
TRBJ2-1 TRBV15 TRBD2 . TGTGCCACCAGCAGAGAGGCTAGCGGGAATGGTGAGCAGTTCTTC CATSREASGNGEQFF
TRBJ1-5 TRBV9 . . TGTGCCAGCAGCGACAGTGTTAGCAATCAGCCCCAGCATTTT CASSDSVSNQPQHF
TRBJ2-7 TRBV4-1 . . TGCGCCAGCAGCCAAGCGCTAGCGTCGAGCGAGCAGTACTTC CASSQALASSEQYF
TRBJ2-2 TRBV19 . once TGTGCCAGTAGTATAGCTGGGGGTGCCGGGGAGCTGTTTTTT CASSIAGGAGELFF
TRBJ2-7 TRBV28 . . TGTGCCAGCAGTGGGGACTCCTACGAGCAGTACTTC CASSGDSYEQYF
TRBJ2-3 TRBV9 TRBD1 . TGTGCCAGCAGCGTGCTTGGACAGGGGGTGGTGGATACGCAGTATTTT CASSVLGQGVVDTQYF
TRBJ1-1 TRBV28 . . TGTGCCAGCAGCCCCTTGGGAGGGCCCACTGAAGCTTTCTTT CASSPLGGPTEAFF
TRBJ2-5 TRBV11-1 . . TGTGCCAGCAGTTCTTGGGCTGAACAAGAGACCCAGTACTTC CASSSWAEQETQYF